These 3 T cell receptor beta chains were all obtained from the same sample, sequenced in a study of cytomegalovirus exposure and HLA in healthy donors. The PCR contained 60 Vbeta and 13 Jbeta primers. The method was immunoSEQ multiplex PCR; TCRdb's version includes in-frame clones alone and lacks a portion of them. Of about 94,000 clones detected, approximately 69% appear once; the ten largest clones hold 20% to 25%. Sequencing input: PBMCs. Receptor source: a man aged 30-40 years in good health and CMV-seropositive.

V gene TRBV6-6 combines with J gene TRBJ1-1; possible D gene TRBD1, 5 bases. Trimming pared 1 base from V and 6 bases from J, leaving 12 bases between. This CDR3 is 14 amino acids long. In germline, CDR1 is MNHNY, CDR2 SVGAGI (reference sequence). Here the CDR3 reads CASSYYGGTAEAFF. Written as DNA, the CDR3 is TGTGCCAGCAGTTACTACGGGGGAACGGCTGAAGCTTTCTTT.

The chain employs TRBV6-5 and TRBJ2-7; D gene ambiguous. Deletions cut 0 bases from V and 2 bases from J, with 8 bases between. The germline gives CDR1 MNHEY, CDR2 SVGAGI. The CDR3 has 14 amino acids. The CDR3 region is CASSYSPGTYEQYF. CDR3 sequence (DNA): TGTGCCAGCAGTTACTCCCCAGGAACCTACGAGCAGTACTTC.

The chain combines TRBV9 with TRBJ2-5; TRBD1 is a possible D gene (6 bases). The J call may be faulty, since TRBJ2-7 better matches the DNA end. In germline, CDR1 is SGDLS, CDR2 YYNGEE. The length of the CDR3 is 16 residues. The CDR3 coding sequence is TGTGCCAGCAGCCCCCGCCGGGACACCTTCTCCTACGAGCAGTACTTC. Translated: CASSPRRDTFSYEQYF.